The T cell receptor (beta chain) under discussion was sequenced for a study of blood T cell repertoires in COVID-19. Study information: Acute-phase and convalescent COVID-19 samples originated in the United States, Italy and Spain.

The method was immunoSEQ multiplex PCR; TCRdb's version includes in-frame clones alone and lacks a portion of them. This table has roughly 66,000 clones, 70% to 85% appearing once. Trimming left V 3 bases short and J 1 base short, with 16 bases between. Germline lookup yields CDR1 SGHVS and CDR2 FQNEAQ. The CDR3 spans 18 residues. Sequences were obtained from peripheral blood. This clonotype was obtained from a man aged 60-69 years with acute or convalescent COVID-19. The chain links TRBV7-8 to TRBJ2-6; weak D call: TRBD2 (6 bases). CDR3 nucleotides: TGTGCCAGCAGCTTCTCGTCCGGGACTGGATCTGGGGCCAACGTCCTGACTTTC. This encodes CASSFSSGTGSGANVLTF.